Listed here are 19 T cell receptor beta chains from one sample, sequenced in a study of T cell responses to AZD1222 COVID-19 vaccine. The method was immunoSEQ multiplex PCR; TCRdb's version includes in-frame clones alone and lacks a portion of them. The sample consists of about 130,000 clones, roughly 88% of them appearing once. The material sequenced was peripheral blood, taken on day 0 of AZD1222 vaccination. These receptors originate from an adult in good health.

This chain links TRBV4-1 with TRBJ1-2; perhaps TRBD1 as D (5 bases). CDR3 length: 17 amino acids. The V and J ends lost 1 base and 3 bases respectively, with 18 bases between them. The germline V gene has CDR1 MGHRA and CDR2 YSYEKL. The CDR3 here is CASSQALQGTGDYGYTF. The DNA for the CDR3 is TGCGCCAGCAGCCAAGCTCTCCAAGGGACGGGGGACTATGGCTACACCTTC.

V gene TRBV28 combines with J gene TRBJ1-2; D remains unclear. The CDR3 has 14 amino acids. Trimming pared 1 base from V and 7 bases from J, leaving 13 bases between. Germline values: CDR1 MDHEN, CDR2 SYDVKM. The CDR3 protein is CASSLSGSSRGYTF. The CDR3 region has the DNA TGTGCCAGCAGTTTATCAGGTTCATCGCGTGGCTACACCTTC.

The chain recombines TRBV3-1 (or the pseudogene TRBV3-2) with TRBJ2-3; D gene ambiguous. Trimming took off 0 bases at V and 6 bases at J, with 7 bases between the two ends. This CDR3 has 13 amino acids. Germline CDR1 and CDR2: LGHDT and YNNKEL (reference sequence). The DNA for the CDR3 is TGTGCCAGCAGCCAAGATGTGTGGGATACGCAGTATTTT. Its translation: CASSQDVWDTQYF.

The chain is built from TRBV27 and TRBJ2-2; D uncertain. The CDR3 is 14 residues long. Trimming left V 3 bases short and J 3 bases short, with 8 bases between. The germline gives CDR1 MNHEY, CDR2 SMNVEV (reference sequence). Here the CDR3 reads CASSLVRDTGELFF. The CDR3 nucleotides are TGTGCCAGCAGTTTGGTTCGGGACACCGGGGAGCTGTTTTTT.

The rearrangement joins TRBV27 to TRBJ1-6, with D hard to call. The CDR3 extends over 14 amino acids. Germline-derived CDR1 and CDR2 are MNHEY and SMNVEV (reference sequence). Trimming left V 4 bases short and J 9 bases short, with 13 bases between. The CDR3 loop reads CASSSVGVGSPLHF. CDR3 sequence (DNA): TGTGCCAGCAGTTCTGTCGGGGTTGGTTCACCCCTCCACTTT.

The chain has TRBV29-1 and TRBJ1-1; D uncertain. Trimming stripped 5 bases from V and 3 bases from J, with 16 bases between. Germline values: CDR1 SQVTM, CDR2 ANQGSEA. The CDR3 loop spans 14 amino acids. The CDR3 here is CSVKSGGMDTEAFF. CDR3 nucleotides: TGCAGCGTTAAAAGCGGTGGGATGGACACTGAAGCTTTCTTT.

The chain has TRBV28 and TRBJ2-2; possibly TRBD1 for D (6 bases). Trimming stripped 7 bases from V and 5 bases from J, with 14 bases between. The CDR3 extends over 14 amino acids. CDR1 and CDR2 (germline): MDHEN, SYDVKM. This chain's CDR3 is CASTGAARTGELFF. The CDR3, as DNA: TGTGCCAGCACAGGGGCCGCGAGGACCGGGGAGCTGTTTTTT.

V gene TRBV4-2 combines with J gene TRBJ1-2; the D gene is possibly TRBD1 (5 bases). This CDR3 has 16 residues. Germline CDR1 is LGHNA and CDR2 is YNFKEQ. With 3 bases removed from V and 6 bases from J, the gap between germline ends came to 20 bases. The CDR3 region is CASSQDYLSGTDGYTF. The DNA of the CDR3 is TGTGCCAGCAGCCAGGATTACCTTTCGGGGACGGATGGCTACACCTTC.

This sequence joins TRBV13 and TRBJ2-1, with TRBD2 matching 9 bases. Germline V lookup: CDR1 PRHDT, CDR2 FYEKMQ (reference sequence). The length of the CDR3 is 17 residues. The V and J ends lost 2 bases and 0 bases, in that order; junction bases with no gene match: 5. The CDR3 region is CASSLRLAASSYNEQFF. In DNA, the CDR3 is TGTGCCAGCAGCTTACGACTAGCGGCGAGCTCCTACAATGAGCAGTTCTTC.

The chain uses TRBV7-2 and TRBJ1-1; 7 bases match TRBD1. This CDR3 contains 16 residues. V lost 5 bases to trimming and J lost 6 bases; unmatched junction nucleotides: 15. Germline CDR1 SGHTA, CDR2 FQGNSA. CDR3 sequence reads: CASSTRPEGGRAEAFF. The CDR3, as DNA: TGTGCCAGCAGCACCCGCCCTGAAGGGGGCCGTGCTGAAGCTTTCTTT.

A remark on this clone: This specimen includes other DNA sequences encoding the same CDR3. The rearrangement uses TRBV7-2 and TRBJ1-1; D may be TRBD1 (6 bases). This CDR3 is 14 amino acids long. Between the trimmed V and J ends, which lost 3 bases and 3 bases, there was a span of 11 bases. The germline V gene has CDR1 SGHTA and CDR2 FQGNSA. The CDR3, as DNA: TGTGCCAGCAGCTTGACAGGTAAAGACACTGAAGCTTTCTTT. Protein sequence: CASSLTGKDTEAFF.

This clone came up once. The CDR3 DNA sequence: TGTGCCAGCAGCCGAGACCTTGGGAAGCAGCCCCAGCATTTT. Its translation: CASSRDLGKQPQHF. This chain joins TRBV5-4 and TRBJ1-5, with no clear D. The CDR3 loop spans 14 amino acids. CDR1 and CDR2 (germline): SGHNT, YYREEE (reference sequence). Deletions cut 4 bases from V and 7 bases from J, with 15 bases between.

The gene calls are TRBV7-9 and TRBJ2-2; 7 bases align to TRBD1. Germline lookup yields CDR1 SEHNR and CDR2 FQNEAQ (reference sequence). This CDR3 spans 15 amino acids. Unmatched junction bases numbered 4, after V lost 5 bases and J lost 1 base. The CDR3 protein is CASSPDRVNTGELFF. The CDR3 DNA reads as TGTGCCAGCAGCCCCGACAGGGTGAACACCGGGGAGCTGTTTTTT.

In this sample, this clone turned up once. DNA of the CDR3: TGTGCCAGCAGCTTCCGAATCGACGAGACCCAGTACTTC. This sequence encodes CASSFRIDETQYF. The chain recombines TRBV5-4 with TRBJ2-5; D gene ambiguous. The CDR3 is 13 residues long. The germline CDR1 and CDR2 sequences are SGHNT and YYREEE (reference sequence). The ends were cut back, 2 bases at V and 5 bases at J, with 10 bases in the middle.

The V and J genes are TRBV30 and TRBJ2-2; possibly TRBD2 for D (6 bases). Germline V gene lookup returns CDR1 GTSNPN and CDR2 SVGIG (reference sequence). The CDR3 is 13 residues long. The ends were cut back, 3 bases at V and 3 bases at J, with 8 bases in the middle. CDR3 nucleotide sequence: TGTGCCTGGAGCAGGAGGGACACCGGGGAGCTGTTTTTT. It is translated as CAWSRRDTGELFF.

The J gene is TRBJ1-5, the V gene TRBV19; 10 nucleotides match TRBD1. Germline-derived CDR1 and CDR2 are LNHDA and SQIVND (reference sequence). The junction had 8 bases not matched to a gene; V was cut back by 4 bases and J by 5 bases. This CDR3 has 16 amino acids. CDR3 nucleotides: TGTGCCAGTAGTACCCCCAGACAGGGGGCCGATCAGCCCCAGCATTTT. It is translated as CASSTPRQGADQPQHF. The variable domain in full, with the rest retrieved from reference TRBV19 and TRBJ1-5, is DGGITQSPKYLFRKEGQNVTLSCEQNLNHDAMYWYRQDPGQGLRLIYYSQIVNDFQKGDIAEGYSVSREKKESFPLTVTSAQKNPTAFYLCASSTPRQGADQPQHFGDGTRLSIL.

The genes are TRBV18 and TRBJ1-1; unclear D gene. CDR1 KGHSH and CDR2 LQKENI come from the germline V gene. V lost 2 bases and J lost 1, with 8 bases in between. CDR3 length: 14 amino acids. The CDR3 region is CASSPVSANTEAFF. The DNA for the CDR3 is TGTGCCAGCTCACCAGTCAGCGCGAACACTGAAGCTTTCTTT.

The V gene is TRBV7-9, the J gene TRBJ2-7; the D gene is possibly TRBD2 (6 bases). In germline, CDR1 is SEHNR, CDR2 FQNEAQ (reference sequence). Trimming pared 5 bases from V and 0 bases from J, leaving 17 bases between. The CDR3 has 16 residues. Here the CDR3 reads CASSPNRDFSSYEQYF. CDR3 bases: TGTGCCAGCAGCCCGAACCGGGACTTCAGCTCCTACGAGCAGTACTTC.

This chain connects TRBV5-1 to TRBJ2-7, with D perhaps matching TRBD1 (6 bases). Germline lookup yields CDR1 SGHRS and CDR2 YFSETQ. There are 14 residues in the CDR3. Deletions cut 0 bases from V and 0 bases from J, with 7 bases between. The CDR3 is CASSLGQASYEQYF. The DNA for the CDR3 is TGCGCCAGCAGCTTGGGACAGGCCTCCTACGAGCAGTACTTC.